One and the same sample provided the 13 T cell receptor beta chains below, sequenced in a study of technical replicates of blood from several donors. The protocol was immunoSEQ multiplex PCR, while the TCRdb copy is restricted to in-frame clones and leaves out a portion. There are 72,000 or so clones in the sample; about 92% occur only once, and 0.42% lies in the top ten. The sample consisted of T cells isolated from PBMCs. These receptors originate from a human donor in good health.

The chain uses TRBV4-2 and TRBJ2-3, with 9 bases that match TRBD1. The CDR3 runs to 15 residues. J lost 7 bases, V lost 11 bases, and 16 bases had no gene match. Germline loops: CDR1 LGHNA, CDR2 YNFKEQ. For the CDR3, the DNA is TGTGCCTGCGGCGTGCTTGGACAGGGGAAGAATACGCAGTATTTT. Its protein is CACGVLGQGKNTQYF.

The chain links TRBV25-1 to TRBJ2-2; tentative D call: TRBD1 (6 bases). Between the trimmed V and J ends, which lost 4 bases and 5 bases, there was a span of 14 bases. This CDR3 is 15 amino acids long. CDR1 is MGHDK and CDR2 is SYGVNS in the germline V gene. CDR3: CASSGYRDETGELFF. CDR3 bases: TGTGCCAGCAGTGGGTACAGGGATGAGACCGGGGAGCTGTTTTTT.

This clone was recorded once. This rearrangement joins TRBV7-3 to TRBJ2-7; TRBD1 might be the D (6 bases). The V end was cut by 2 bases, the J end by 5 bases, with 10 bases between. This CDR3 has 13 residues. Germline values: CDR1 SGHTA, CDR2 FQGTGA. DNA for the CDR3: TGTGCCAGCAGCTTAGAAACAGGGAACGAGCAGTACTTC. Amino acids: CASSLETGNEQYF.

The V and J genes are TRBV7-9 and TRBJ2-1, with unresolved D. The CDR3 loop spans 12 amino acids. CDR1 is SEHNR, CDR2 FQNEAQ, per germline (reference sequence). Trimming took off 0 bases at V and 14 bases at J, with 11 bases between the two ends. The CDR3 here is CASSLAAIVEFF. The CDR3 DNA is TGTGCCAGCAGCTTAGCGGCCATCGTGGAGTTCTTC.

This sequence joins TRBV11-3 and TRBJ2-1, with D possibly being TRBD1 or TRBD2 (5 bases each). V lost 5 bases and J lost 4, with 15 bases in between. The CDR3 covers 15 residues. Germline CDR1 SGHNT, CDR2 YENEEA. The CDR3 DNA reads as TGTGCCAGCAGCCTAGGGGCGGGCCAATACAATGAGCAGTTCTTC. Translation gives CASSLGAGQYNEQFF.

The V gene is TRBV4-2, the J gene TRBJ2-1, with 9 bases that match TRBD2. The CDR3 spans 17 residues. V dropped 5 bases and J dropped 6; count of bases not matched to a gene: 14. CDR1 and CDR2 (germline): LGHNA, YNFKEQ. The CDR3 here is CASSFLPSTSGTNEQFF. In nucleotides, the CDR3 is TGTGCCAGCAGCTTTCTCCCTTCGACTAGCGGCACCAATGAGCAGTTCTTC.

This sequence joins TRBV11-3 and TRBJ2-7; weak D call: TRBD2 (6 bases). Trimming pared 1 base from V and 4 bases from J, leaving 14 bases between. There are 15 residues in the CDR3. CDR1 is SGHNT, CDR2 YENEEA, per germline. The CDR3 protein is CASSLGGDSSYEQYF. Written as DNA, the CDR3 is TGTGCCAGCAGCTTAGGAGGGGACTCCAGTTACGAGCAGTACTTC.

V is TRBV29-1 and J is TRBJ2-1, with 9 bases lining up with TRBD2. This CDR3 has 17 residues. Germline values: CDR1 SQVTM, CDR2 ANQGSEA. Unmatched junction bases numbered 15, after V lost 4 bases and J lost 5 bases. This chain's CDR3 is CSVGSHSGSIGNNEQFF. In nucleotides, the CDR3 is TGCAGCGTTGGTTCTCATAGCGGGAGTATAGGTAACAATGAGCAGTTCTTC.

The chain uses TRBV5-1 and TRBJ2-7; D perhaps matches TRBD2 (6 bases). Trimming left V 4 bases short and J 5 bases short, with 13 bases between. Per the germline V gene, CDR1 is SGHRS and CDR2 is YFSETQ. This CDR3 has 13 amino acids. This CDR3 reads CASSQTSSNEQYF. CDR3 nucleotide sequence: TGCGCCAGCAGCCAAACTAGCAGCAACGAGCAGTACTTC.

The chain recombines TRBV9 with TRBJ2-7; TRBD2 aligns across 8 bases. The CDR3 spans 15 residues. The junction had 8 bases not matched to a gene; V was cut back by 3 bases and J by 3 bases. The V gene's germline CDR1 is SGDLS and CDR2 YYNGEE. CDR3: CASSARAGGYYEQYF. In DNA form, the CDR3 reads TGTGCCAGCAGCGCTAGGGCGGGGGGCTACTACGAGCAGTACTTC.

This sequence joins TRBV27 and TRBJ2-7; weak D call: TRBD1 (6 bases). The CDR3 has 12 amino acids. The germline V and J ends were trimmed by 3 bases and 8 bases, with 11 bases remaining between them. Germline loops: CDR1 MNHEY, CDR2 SMNVEV (reference sequence). The CDR3 nucleotides are TGTGCCAGCAGTTTCCCCGGGACAAAGCAGTACTTC. This sequence encodes CASSFPGTKQYF.

The chain uses TRBV29-1 and TRBJ1-1; 7 nucleotides line up with TRBD1. Germline V gene lookup returns CDR1 SQVTM and CDR2 ANQGSEA. Trimming at V came to 2 bases and at J to 2 bases, leaving 2 bases not matched to a gene. This CDR3 has 13 residues. The DNA for the CDR3 is TGCAGCGTTGAATACAGGGGCAACACTGAAGCTTTCTTT. Residues: CSVEYRGNTEAFF.

The chain uses TRBV7-9 and TRBJ1-3, with D possibly TRBD1 on 6 matching bases. Germline V gene lookup returns CDR1 SEHNR and CDR2 FQNEAQ (reference sequence). There are 16 residues in the CDR3. V was trimmed by 4 bases and J by 1 base, leaving 14 bases between them. The CDR3 loop is CASSSQGPLSGNTIYF. The CDR3 DNA reads TGTGCCAGCAGCTCACAGGGACCGTTATCTGGAAACACCATATATTTT.